The 10 T cell receptor beta chains below were found in one sample sequenced in a study of T cells in Graves' hyperthyroidism and ophthalmopathy. Amplified TCR beta CDR3 regions came from RNA transcripts. A first-round RT-PCR of the TCR CDR3 used the HTBI primer set. From the multiplex PCR reads, TCRdb called clonotypes with MiXCR, one entry per CDR3 protein. The sample lists 250,000 to 350,000 distinct CDR3 sequences; approximately 15% were seen once. The sequenced sample was blood. These receptors were obtained from a man aged 30-40 years with Graves' hyperthyroidism.

This clonotype was recorded a few times. J is TRBJ2-2 and V is TRBV24-1; no definite D call. The CDR3 consists of 13 residues. Trimming took off 7 bases at V and 6 bases at J, with 11 bases between the two ends. The V gene's germline CDR1 is KGHDR and CDR2 SFDVKD. As DNA, the CDR3 is TGTGCCACCAGCGGTGGGGAATCCGGGGAGCTGTTTTTT. Translated: CATSGGESGELFF.

This clonotype was detected a few times. Since a much larger clone is just one base distant, this may be a read error. The V call is TRBV3-1, the J call TRBJ1-3; 8 nucleotides line up with TRBD1. Germline lookup yields CDR1 LGHDT and CDR2 YNNKEL (reference sequence). This CDR3 is 16 amino acids long. DNA of the CDR3: TGTGCCAGCAGCCAAGACGGACAGGGCTCTGGAAACACCACATATTTT. Amino acid sequence: CASSQDGQGSGNTTYF.

The V and J genes are TRBV5-5 and TRBJ2-7; 7 nucleotides line up with TRBD2. There are 15 residues in the CDR3. Germline CDR1 is SGHKS and CDR2 is YYEKEE (reference sequence). V trimming: 0 bases; J trimming: 3 bases; junction bases outside the gene matches: 6. For the CDR3, the DNA is TGTGCCAGCAGCTTGGAATGGGGGACTATCTACGAGCAGTACTTC. It yields the protein CASSLEWGTIYEQYF.

This chain connects TRBV5-1 to TRBJ2-5; the D is unclear. CDR1 SGHRS and CDR2 YFSETQ come from the germline V gene. The CDR3 totals 13 residues. The ends were cut back, 0 bases at V and 4 bases at J, with 7 bases in the middle. The CDR3: CASSLANGETQYF. The CDR3 DNA follows: TGCGCCAGCAGCTTGGCAAATGGAGAGACCCAGTACTTC.

This clonotype was observed many times. CDR3 protein: CASSRLGLGNYEQYF. The CDR3 DNA sequence: TGTGCCAGCAGCCGGTTAGGACTCGGGAACTACGAGCAGTACTTC. This chain joins TRBV2 and TRBJ2-7; the D gene is possibly TRBD2 (5 bases). The V end lost 6 bases, the J end lost 3 bases, and 18 bases lay between the germline ends. This CDR3 region has 15 residues. Per germline, CDR1 SNHLY and CDR2 FYNNEI.

This clonotype turned up a few times. V gene TRBV7-2 combines with J gene TRBJ2-1; TRBD2 matches 8 bases. Germline assignment: CDR1 SGHTA and CDR2 FQGNSA. The CDR3 runs 13 residues. The J segment lost 9 bases and the V segment lost 5 bases, leaving 6 bases of the junction unmatched. The CDR3: CASSMQRESEQFF. CDR3 in DNA: TGTGCCAGCAGCATGCAGCGGGAGAGTGAGCAGTTCTTC.

The genes are TRBV5-1 and TRBJ2-3, with TRBD2 matching 10 bases. After removal of 1 base from V and 4 bases from J, the junction contained 12 bases not matched to a gene. The CDR3 contains 18 residues. Per the germline V gene, CDR1 is SGHRS and CDR2 is YFSETQ. CDR3 bases: TGCGCCAGCAGCTTGAGAGGATGGACTAGCGGTTTCCCAGATACGCAGTATTTT. This translates into CASSLRGWTSGFPDTQYF. Supplemented by reference TRBV5-1 and TRBJ2-3, the full variable domain reads KAGVTQTPRYLIKTRGQQVTLSCSPISGHRSVSWYQQTPGQGLQFLFEYFSETQRNKGNFPGRFSGRQFSNSRSEMNVSTLELGDSALYLCASSLRGWTSGFPDTQYFGPGTRLTVL.

There are many counts of this clonotype. This sequence joins TRBV28 and TRBJ2-3, with TRBD1 matching over 7 bases. Germline assignment: CDR1 MDHEN and CDR2 SYDVKM. The CDR3 contains 14 residues. Unmatched junction bases numbered 10, after V lost 7 bases and J lost 6 bases. CDR3 region: CASIPGGTWDTQYF. Here the CDR3 DNA reads TGTGCCAGCATACCAGGGGGTACTTGGGATACGCAGTATTTT.

This clonotype was detected ten times or more. The CDR3: CASSSQGEETQYF. In DNA, the CDR3 is TGTGCCAGCAGCTCACAGGGCGAAGAGACCCAGTACTTC. The chain joins TRBV7-3 to TRBJ2-5, with a tentative D call TRBD1 (6 bases). The germline CDR1 and CDR2 sequences are SGHTA and FQGTGA. This CDR3 is 13 amino acids long. Trimming left V 4 bases short and J 3 bases short, with 9 bases between.

The V gene is TRBV16, the J gene TRBJ1-5; D gene ambiguous. The length of the CDR3 is 14 residues. Germline V gives CDR1 KGHSY, CDR2 FQNENV. V dropped 0 bases and J dropped 4 bases, with 7 bases sitting between them. The CDR3 protein is CASSQSPRNQPQHF. CDR3 in DNA: TGTGCCAGCAGCCAATCACCGAGGAATCAGCCCCAGCATTTT.